Following are 32 T cell receptor beta chains from one sample sequenced in a study of blood T cells in healthy people across ages. Sample-barcoded 5' priming and a J-beta primer mix drove a second PCR of about 6 to 11 cycles. TCRdb re-analysed the 5' RACE reads in MiXCR, keeping a single row per CDR3 protein. The repertoire has fewer than 1 million distinct CDR3 sequences, 44% of them found once; the top ten carry around 21%. Sequencing used blood. The receptor set was obtained from a man aged 55-75 years in good health.

The chain combines TRBV13 with TRBJ2-1, with D maybe TRBD2 (5 bases). There are 14 residues in the CDR3. Trimming took 8 bases from V and 0 from J, leaving 11 bases between them. Per the germline V gene, CDR1 is PRHDT and CDR2 is FYEKMQ (reference sequence). As DNA, the CDR3 is TGTGCCAGCCAGCGGTCGAGCTCCTACAATGAGCAGTTCTTC. Translated: CASQRSSSYNEQFF.

This clonotype was seen a handful of times. The chain joins TRBV6-5 to TRBJ2-3; 8 nucleotides align to TRBD2. CDR3 length: 16 amino acids. The J segment lost 3 bases and the V segment lost 4 bases, leaving 9 bases of the junction unmatched. CDR1 is MNHEY and CDR2 is SVGAGI in the germline V gene. CDR3 amino acids: CASSSPAERGTDTQYF. CDR3 bases: TGTGCCAGCAGTTCCCCCGCGGAGCGGGGGACAGATACGCAGTATTTT.

The table lists this clonotype with a count of one. The rearrangement uses TRBV24-1 and TRBJ1-5; 9 nucleotides line up with TRBD1. J lost 5 bases, V lost 5 bases, and 6 bases had no gene match. CDR3 length: 15 residues. Germline CDR1 reads KGHDR; CDR2 reads SFDVKD. The CDR3 nucleotides are TGTGCCACCAGTGGCGGACAGGGGTGGTATCAGCCCCAGCATTTT. Its protein product is CATSGGQGWYQPQHF.

The rearrangement links TRBV29-1 to TRBJ2-3; 7 nucleotides match TRBD2. V trimming: 6 bases; J trimming: 5 bases; junction bases outside the gene matches: 11. Germline V CDR1 and CDR2: SQVTM, ANQGSEA. CDR3 size: 14 residues. CDR3 sequence (DNA): TGCAGCGTCGGAACGGGGGGAATGGGAGATACGCAGTATTTT. It yields the protein CSVGTGGMGDTQYF.

This clonotype was seen a handful of times. The J gene is TRBJ2-5, the V gene TRBV27; D unresolved. Looked up from germline, CDR1 is MNHEY and CDR2 is SMNVEV (reference sequence). The CDR3 runs 17 residues. V lost 1 base and J 2 bases, leaving 17 bases between the germline ends. In DNA form, the CDR3 reads TGTGCCAGCAGTTTATTCTTTATTGGTAGTGGTCAAGAGACCCAGTACTTC. Its translation is CASSLFFIGSGQETQYF.

The table lists this clonotype with a few counts. The chain links TRBV6-2 or TRBV6-3 to TRBJ2-3, with a possible D match to TRBD2 (5 bases). The CDR3 is 14 amino acids. Per germline, CDR1 MNHEY and CDR2 SVGEGT. The V end lost 0 bases, the J end lost 5 bases, and 9 bases lay between the germline ends. The CDR3 coding sequence is TGTGCCAGCAGTTACTCAAGTCGGGGAGATACGCAGTATTTT. Encoded protein: CASSYSSRGDTQYF.

The chain joins TRBV20-1 to TRBJ1-1; unclear D gene. V gave up 5 bases and J gave up 6 bases, with 16 bases separating them. CDR1 is DFQATT, CDR2 SNEGSKA, per germline (reference sequence). The CDR3 is made up of 13 amino acids. CDR3 amino acids: CSAGRRAGSEAFF. CDR3 nucleotide sequence: TGCAGTGCTGGGCGGAGGGCAGGCTCTGAAGCTTTCTTT.

This clonotype appeared a few times. This sequence joins TRBV7-2 and TRBJ2-7; possible D gene TRBD2, 5 bases. V lost 5 bases and J lost 0, with 11 bases in between. CDR3 length: 14 residues. Germline V gene data show CDR1 as SGHTA and CDR2 as FQGNSA. In DNA form, the CDR3 reads TGTGCCAGCAGCCCCTATGGACTCTCCTACGAGCAGTACTTC. Translated: CASSPYGLSYEQYF.

The chain has TRBV7-2 and TRBJ2-5; possible D gene TRBD1, 5 bases. This CDR3 comprises 14 residues. Germline V gene sequence: CDR1 SGHTA, CDR2 FQGNSA. The V end was cut by 1 base, the J end by 5 bases, with 11 bases between. The CDR3 loop is CASSLGTYRETQYF. CDR3 coding DNA: TGTGCCAGCAGCTTAGGGACATACAGGGAGACCCAGTACTTC. Combining the CDR3 with reference TRBV7-2 and TRBJ2-5 gives the whole variable domain GAGVSQSPSNKVTEKGKDVELRCDPISGHTALYWYRQSLGQGLEFLIYFQGNSAPDKSGLPSDRFSAERTGGSVSTLTIQRTQQEDSAVYLCASSLGTYRETQYFGPGTRLLVL.

This clonotype has only a few counts. The genes are TRBV27 and TRBJ1-2, with a weak D call TRBD1 (6 bases). The ends were cut back, 5 bases at V and 4 bases at J, with 17 bases in the middle. The CDR3 length is 15 residues. From germline, CDR1 is MNHEY and CDR2 SMNVEV (reference sequence). The DNA of the CDR3 is TGTGCCAGCAGTCCCCAACCGGCAGGGGCCTATGGCTACACCTTC. Encoded protein: CASSPQPAGAYGYTF.

CDR3 sequence: CAISDGQTSPTEAFF. In DNA form, the CDR3 reads TGTGCCATCAGTGATGGGCAGACAAGTCCCACTGAAGCTTTCTTT. The chain uses TRBV10-3 and TRBJ1-1; D is ambiguous. The V gene's germline CDR1 is ENHRY and CDR2 SYGVKD. There are 15 residues in the CDR3. Trimming shortened V by 3 bases and J by 4 bases, and 15 bases separated the two germline ends.

The V gene is TRBV20-1, the J gene TRBJ2-5, with 8 bases identical to TRBD2. Germline V gene lookup returns CDR1 DFQATT and CDR2 SNEGSKA (reference sequence). This CDR3 is built from 15 residues. V dropped 2 bases and J dropped 11; count of bases not matched to a gene: 16. CDR3 amino acids: CSARPGTRDGGEQYF. The CDR3 coding sequence is TGCAGTGCTAGACCTGGGACTAGGGATGGTGGTGAGCAGTACTTC.

A few counts support this clonotype. The chain couples TRBV30 to TRBJ2-1, with no clear D. The germline gives CDR1 GTSNPN, CDR2 SVGIG (reference sequence). V dropped 3 bases and J dropped 8 bases, with 8 bases sitting between them. The length of the CDR3 is 11 residues. This CDR3 reads CAWSPLDEQFF. DNA of the CDR3: TGTGCCTGGAGCCCGTTAGATGAGCAGTTCTTC.

The chain carries TRBV5-1 and TRBJ1-4, with D perhaps matching TRBD1 (5 bases). Trimming stripped 5 bases from V and 8 bases from J, with 22 bases between. Germline V gene lookup returns CDR1 SGHRS and CDR2 YFSETQ. The CDR3 extends over 16 amino acids. In DNA, the CDR3 is TGCGCCAGCAGTTACGACGGGGCCTCAGCCAAAGAAAAACTGTTTTTT. Its translation is CASSYDGASAKEKLFF.

The CDR3 bases are TGTGCCAGTAGTCGTACGGGACTAGCGGGCACAGATACGCAGTATTTT. Residues: CASSRTGLAGTDTQYF. This chain joins TRBV19 and TRBJ2-3; 11 bases agree with TRBD2. The germline V gene encodes CDR1 LNHDA and CDR2 SQIVND (reference sequence). The CDR3 runs to 16 residues. J lost 1 base, V lost 5 bases, and 5 bases had no gene match. Filled out from reference TRBV19 and TRBJ2-3, the complete variable domain reads DGGITQSPKYLFRKEGQNVTLSCEQNLNHDAMYWYRQDPGQGLRLIYYSQIVNDFQKGDIAEGYSVSREKKESFPLTVTSAQKNPTAFYLCASSRTGLAGTDTQYFGPGTRLTVL.

The sample holds a few counts of this clonotype. V is TRBV6-6 and J is TRBJ1-2, with D perhaps matching TRBD1 (6 bases). This CDR3 has 14 amino acids. The germline V gene has CDR1 MNHNY and CDR2 SVGAGI (reference sequence). V was pared by 2 bases and J by 8 bases, with 15 bases between. The CDR3 spells CASSYDGGRGGYTF. CDR3 bases: TGTGCCAGCAGTTACGATGGGGGGCGCGGCGGCTACACCTTC.

This clonotype was found a few times. This chain joins TRBV6-1 and TRBJ2-5; tentatively, D is TRBD1 (5 bases). The germline V gene encodes CDR1 MNHNS and CDR2 SASEGT. This CDR3 is built from 19 residues. Trimming took off 1 base at V and 5 bases at J, with 26 bases between the two ends. The CDR3 region has the DNA TGTGCCAGCAGTGAAGGGGTACGTCCCCCCTCCTATAACAGGGAGACCCAGTACTTC. Its protein product is CASSEGVRPPSYNRETQYF.

This clonotype was seen a handful of times. The rearrangement links TRBV20-1 to TRBJ2-7, with a possible D match to TRBD1 (6 bases). CDR1 is DFQATT, CDR2 SNEGSKA, per germline (reference sequence). This CDR3 spans 14 amino acids. The V and J ends lost 0 bases and 3 bases respectively, with 12 bases between them. The CDR3 sequence: CSARDTGYYYEQYF. The CDR3 nucleotides are TGCAGTGCTAGAGATACAGGGTATTACTACGAGCAGTACTTC.

The gene calls are TRBV20-1 and TRBJ2-3; 11 bases agree with TRBD2. The CDR3 is made up of 17 amino acids. Germline V gives CDR1 DFQATT, CDR2 SNEGSKA (reference sequence). Trimming at V came to 0 bases and at J to 5 bases, leaving 10 bases not matched to a gene. The CDR3 region is CSAREGLAGGLKDTQYF. The CDR3 DNA reads TGCAGTGCTAGAGAAGGGCTAGCGGGGGGATTGAAAGATACGCAGTATTTT.

In DNA, the CDR3 is TGTGCCAGCAGCGATGGACAGGTCCTCGGCGAGCAGTACTTC. It yields the protein CASSDGQVLGEQYF. This chain joins TRBV6-2 or TRBV6-3 and TRBJ2-7, with TRBD1 matching 7 bases. The J segment lost 6 bases and the V segment lost 6 bases, leaving 11 bases of the junction unmatched. Germline V gene sequence: CDR1 MNHEY, CDR2 SVGEGT. The CDR3 length is 14 residues.

The J gene is TRBJ1-1, the V gene TRBV28; TRBD1 matches at 8 bases. Trimming took 4 bases from V and 1 from J; bases not matched to a gene: 5. This CDR3 is built from 15 residues. Germline assignment: CDR1 MDHEN and CDR2 SYDVKM. The CDR3 here is CASSSTGDRNTEAFF. DNA of the CDR3: TGTGCCAGCAGTTCGACAGGGGACCGGAACACTGAAGCTTTCTTT.

The table lists this clonotype with a few counts. The gene calls are TRBV5-6 and TRBJ2-5, with D perhaps assigned TRBD1 or TRBD2 (5 bases each). Matching the DNA end better, TRBJ2-7 makes the J call doubtful. Germline V gene data show CDR1 as SGHDT and CDR2 as YYEEEE. This CDR3 spans 15 amino acids. Written as DNA, the CDR3 is TGTGCCAGCAGCTTGTGGGGGTCACCTTACTACGAGCAGTACTTC. Translated: CASSLWGSPYYEQYF.

The V and J genes are TRBV20-1 and TRBJ2-5; TRBD2 matches at 7 bases. CDR1 and CDR2 (germline): DFQATT, SNEGSKA (reference sequence). The ends lost 5 bases at V and 0 bases at J; junction bases unmatched: 9. The CDR3 is made up of 15 amino acids. CDR3 region: CSASRAGTNQETQYF. The CDR3 DNA follows: TGCAGTGCTTCTCGAGCGGGAACCAACCAAGAGACCCAGTACTTC.

This clonotype was seen more than once but under ten times. J is TRBJ1-1 and V is TRBV6-2 or TRBV6-3; the match to TRBD1 covers 11 bases. Trimming cost V 0 bases and J 12 bases; bases outside gene matches: 12. In germline, CDR1 is MNHEY, CDR2 SVGEGT. The CDR3 runs 16 residues. The CDR3 nucleotides are TGTGCCAGCAGTTACTCGAAGGACAGGGGGCGAGTGGAAACTTTCTTT. Translation gives CASSYSKDRGRVETFF.

The rearrangement links TRBV5-1 to TRBJ2-1; D ambiguous. Germline CDR1 and CDR2: SGHRS and YFSETQ. The V end lost 4 bases, the J end lost 6 bases, and 14 bases lay between the germline ends. This CDR3 is 14 amino acids long. Here the CDR3 reads CASSVAGSLNEQFF. The CDR3 region has the DNA TGCGCCAGCAGCGTGGCCGGGTCCCTCAATGAGCAGTTCTTC.

This clonotype was seen only a few times. The V gene is TRBV29-1, the J gene TRBJ2-1; 9 bases are a match to TRBD2. With V trimmed by 8 bases and J by 7 bases, 9 bases remained unmatched. Per germline, CDR1 SQVTM and CDR2 ANQGSEA. This CDR3 region has 13 residues. CDR3 nucleotide sequence: TGCAGCTTTGGGGGCGGGGGGGCTAATGAGCAGTTCTTC. This encodes CSFGGGGANEQFF.

CDR3 DNA: TGCAGTGCTAGAGATCTTAGCGGGGGGGATAGCTACGAGCAGTTCTTC. Encoded protein: CSARDLSGGDSYEQFF. This rearrangement joins TRBV20-1 to TRBJ2-1; TRBD2 agrees at 11 bases. Germline lookup yields CDR1 DFQATT and CDR2 SNEGSKA (reference sequence). CDR3 length: 16 residues. The trim removed 0 bases at V and 10 bases at J, leaving 11 bases unmatched.

This clonotype was seen a few times. V usage is TRBV7-9 and J usage is TRBJ2-5; the D gene is possibly TRBD2 (5 bases). The J call may be incorrect, as the DNA end agrees better with TRBJ2-7. Germline CDR1 reads SEHNR; CDR2 reads FQNEAQ (reference sequence). This CDR3 contains 13 residues. The DNA of the CDR3 is TGTGCCAGCAGCGCCGCAGACCGGGGCGAGCAGTACTTC. Translating it yields CASSAADRGEQYF.

Only a few counts were recorded for this clonotype. The rearrangement links TRBV5-5 to TRBJ2-7; D unclear. The CDR3 has 16 amino acids. V was pared by 2 bases and J by 0 bases, with 15 bases between. The germline V gene encodes CDR1 SGHKS and CDR2 YYEKEE (reference sequence). CDR3 residues: CASSLSVQVTSYEQYF. In nucleotides, the CDR3 is TGTGCCAGCAGCTTATCGGTCCAGGTAACCTCCTACGAGCAGTACTTC.

The V gene is TRBV4-1, the J gene TRBJ1-4; D not resolved. Germline V gives CDR1 MGHRA, CDR2 YSYEKL. V lost 6 bases and J lost 4, with 18 bases in between. The CDR3 has 16 amino acids. The CDR3 is CASSPSALFGNEKLFF. The CDR3 DNA reads as TGCGCCAGCAGTCCAAGTGCCCTTTTTGGTAATGAAAAACTGTTTTTT.

The chain joins TRBV7-9 to TRBJ2-5, with a possible D match to TRBD1 (6 bases). TRBJ2-1 explains the end of the DNA better; the J call may be wrong. CDR1 is SEHNR, CDR2 FQNEAQ, per germline (reference sequence). CDR3 length: 13 residues. CDR3 in DNA: TGTGCCAGCAGCTCGATACAGGGAGAGACCCAGTTCTTC. Translation gives CASSSIQGETQFF.

CDR3 nucleotide sequence: TGTGCCAGCAGCGCCGGACAGGTCTCTGGAAACACCATATATTTT. Translated: CASSAGQVSGNTIYF. The chain combines TRBV2 with TRBJ1-3; 7 bases fit TRBD1. The V gene end was trimmed by 6 bases and the J gene end by 0 bases; junction bases not matched to a gene: 5. The CDR3 spans 15 residues. Germline assignment: CDR1 SNHLY and CDR2 FYNNEI. Combining the CDR3 with reference TRBV2 and TRBJ1-3 gives the whole variable domain EPEVTQTPSHQVTQMGQEVILRCVPISNHLYFYWYRQILGQKVEFLVSFYNNEISEKSEIFDDQFSVERPDGSNFTLKIRSTKLEDSAMYFCASSAGQVSGNTIYFGEGSWLTVV.